The subject of this entry is one TCR beta chain. As yet, its antigen is unknown. Patients were excluded for autoimmune disease history or systemic immunosuppression. TCRdb's copy holds only in-frame clones and misses some; the assay was immunoSEQ multiplex PCR. The profile covers tens of thousands of clones, with approximately 84% appearing a single time and 0.95% to 1.5% taken by the ten largest. The data derive from a study of OX40 agonist ivuxolimab in advanced cancers. Findings and limits, study-wide: Also present in some nonresponders was a low level of normalized T-cell clonal expansion. Both blood CD4+ and CD8+ T cells showed clonal growth by week 6 at 0.1 to 3.0 mg/kg.

The receptor comes from an adult with an advanced solid tumor such as melanoma, head and neck, liver or kidney cancer. The material sequenced was CD4+ or CD8+ T cells sorted from blood, taken in a trial of the OX40 agonist ivuxolimab.

This CDR3 is CAWSLGGVTEAFF. The CDR3 region has the DNA TGTGCCTGGAGTTTAGGGGGTGTCACTGAAGCTTTCTTT. V is TRBV30 and J is TRBJ1-1; D may be TRBD1 (6 bases). Germline CDR1 GTSNPN, CDR2 SVGIG (reference sequence). The CDR3 runs 13 residues. V shed 2 bases and J shed 4 bases, with 11 bases lying between them.